This TCR beta chain was sequenced during a study of T-cell reconstitution after alpha-beta-depleted transplantation in children. V shed 2 bases and J shed 5 bases, with 6 bases lying between them. In germline, CDR1 is GTSNPN, CDR2 SVGIG (reference sequence). There are 11 residues in the CDR3. Preparation of the TCRbeta library was carried out with unique molecular identifiers. TCRdb re-analysed the PCR reads in MiXCR, keeping a single row per CDR3 protein. The sample yields 190,000 or so distinct CDR3 sequences, about 6.3% seen once. This clonotype has only a few counts. The sequence was collected from a human donor who donated a stem cell graft to a child with Wiskott-Aldrich syndrome. The sample was PBMCs from the stem cell graft donor, taken from the stem cell graft. The V call is TRBV30, the J call TRBJ2-5, with D unclear. Written as DNA, the CDR3 is TGTGCCTGGAGTAGAGGTGAGACCCAGTACTTC. Protein: CAWSRGETQYF. Full variable domain (missing parts from reference TRBV30 and TRBJ2-5): SQTIHQWPATLVQPVGSPLSLECTVEGTSNPNLYWYRQAAGRGLQLLFYSVGIGQISSEVPQNLSASRPQDRQFILSSKKLLLSDSGFYLCAWSRGETQYFGPGTRLLVL.